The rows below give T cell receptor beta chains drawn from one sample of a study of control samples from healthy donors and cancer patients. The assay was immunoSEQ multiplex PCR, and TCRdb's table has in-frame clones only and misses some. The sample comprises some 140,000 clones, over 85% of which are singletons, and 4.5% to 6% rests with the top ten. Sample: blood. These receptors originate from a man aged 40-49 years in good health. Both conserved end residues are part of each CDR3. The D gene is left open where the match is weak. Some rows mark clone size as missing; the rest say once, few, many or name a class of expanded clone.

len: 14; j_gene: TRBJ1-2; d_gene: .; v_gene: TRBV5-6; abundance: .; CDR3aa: CASSVGAQNYGYTF; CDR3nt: TGTGCCAGCAGCGTGGGGGCACAGAACTATGGCTACACCTTC
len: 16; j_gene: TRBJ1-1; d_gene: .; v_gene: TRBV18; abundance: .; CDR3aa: CASSLQRTGMNTEAFF; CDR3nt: TGTGCCAGCTCACTACAACGGACCGGGATGAACACTGAAGCTTTCTTT
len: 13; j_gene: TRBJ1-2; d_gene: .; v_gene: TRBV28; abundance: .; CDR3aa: CASSLLTGAGYTF; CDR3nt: TGTGCCAGCAGTTTATTGACCGGGGCCGGCTACACCTTC
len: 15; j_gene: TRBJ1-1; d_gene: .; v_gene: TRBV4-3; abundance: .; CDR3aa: CASSQGRDGTSGAFF; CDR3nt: TGCGCCAGCAGCCAAGGGAGAGACGGTACCTCTGGGGCTTTCTTT
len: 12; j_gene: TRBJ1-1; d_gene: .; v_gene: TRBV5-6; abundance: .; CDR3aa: CASSFGRTEAFF; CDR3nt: TGTGCCAGCAGCTTCGGTCGCACTGAAGCTTTCTTT
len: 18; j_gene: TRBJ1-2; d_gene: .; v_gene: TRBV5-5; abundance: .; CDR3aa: CASSLGWPPEGANYGYTF; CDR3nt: TGTGCCAGCAGCTTGGGATGGCCCCCGGAGGGAGCTAACTATGGCTACACCTTC
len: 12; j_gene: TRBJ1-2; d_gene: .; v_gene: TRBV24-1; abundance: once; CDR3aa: CATSDSDGGYTF; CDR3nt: TGTGCCACCAGTGATTCCGACGGGGGCTACACCTTC
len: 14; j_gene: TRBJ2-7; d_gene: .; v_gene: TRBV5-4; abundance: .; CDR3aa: CASSLVGRKGEQYF; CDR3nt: TGTGCCAGCAGCTTGGTAGGGAGGAAAGGCGAGCAGTACTTC
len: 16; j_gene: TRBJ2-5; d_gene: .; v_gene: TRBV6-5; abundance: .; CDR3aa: CASSYTAGVEGETQYF; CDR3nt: TGTGCCAGCAGTTACACTGCAGGGGTGGAAGGAGAGACCCAGTACTTC
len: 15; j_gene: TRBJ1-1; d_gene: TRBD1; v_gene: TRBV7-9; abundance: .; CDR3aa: CASSLAGQGNTEAFF; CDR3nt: TGTGCCAGCAGCTTAGCGGGACAGGGGAACACTGAAGCTTTCTTT
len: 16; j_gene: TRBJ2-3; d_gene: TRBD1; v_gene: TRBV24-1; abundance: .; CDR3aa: CATSDPGGSSTDTQYF; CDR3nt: TGTGCCACCAGTGATCCAGGGGGTTCTAGCACAGATACGCAGTATTTT
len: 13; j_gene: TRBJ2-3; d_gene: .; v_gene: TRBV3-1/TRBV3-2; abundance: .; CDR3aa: CASSQLLTDTQYF; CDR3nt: TGTGCCAGCAGCCAATTACTCACAGATACGCAGTATTTT
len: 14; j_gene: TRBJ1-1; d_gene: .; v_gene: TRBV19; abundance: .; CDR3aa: CASRTGPLNTEAFF; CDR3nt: TGTGCCAGTAGAACGGGACCGTTGAACACTGAAGCTTTCTTT
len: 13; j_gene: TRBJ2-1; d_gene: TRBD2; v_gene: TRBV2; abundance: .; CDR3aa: CASKLAGGRDEFF; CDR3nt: TGTGCCAGCAAACTAGCGGGGGGGCGGGATGAGTTCTTC
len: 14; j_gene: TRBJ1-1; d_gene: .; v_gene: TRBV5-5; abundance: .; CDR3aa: CASSLDGGWAEAFF; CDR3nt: TGTGCCAGCAGCTTGGATGGGGGCTGGGCTGAAGCTTTCTTT